A single sample is the source of the 2 T cell receptor beta chains below, sequenced in a study of radiation and T cells in renal cell carcinoma. Specified time point: blood 2 weeks post-SBRT. Stated treatment: 15 Gy SBRT to primary tumor, nephrectomy 4 weeks later. TCRdb's copy holds only in-frame clones and misses some; the assay was immunoSEQ multiplex PCR. Of about 130,000 clones listed, roughly four fifths were seen once; the top ten hold roughly 6%. Specimen: blood, collected from a patient whose treatment included radiotherapy and nephrectomy. The receptors come from a man aged 45-60 years with renal cell carcinoma.

The rearrangement joins TRBV5-1 to TRBJ2-2, with D perhaps matching TRBD1 or TRBD2 (5 bases each). Trimming removed 4 bases from V and 10 bases from J, with 17 bases in between. Looked up from germline, CDR1 is SGHRS and CDR2 is YFSETQ. The CDR3 is 14 amino acids. Here the CDR3 reads CASSAGTTLVELFF. CDR3 in DNA: TGCGCCAGCAGCGCCGGGACCACACTCGTGGAGCTGTTTTTT.

The J gene is TRBJ1-3, the V gene TRBV4-2, with D perhaps matching TRBD1 (6 bases). Germline V gene data show CDR1 as LGHNA and CDR2 as YNFKEQ. The CDR3 consists of 15 residues. Trimming removed 4 bases from V and 0 bases from J, with 10 bases in between. The CDR3 region has the DNA TGTGCCAGCAGCCCCAGACAGGACTCTGGAAACACCATATATTTT. Protein sequence: CASSPRQDSGNTIYF.